One and the same sample provided the 32 T cell receptor beta chains below, sequenced in a study of T-cell memory formation after mild COVID-19. TCRdb ran MiXCR on the 5' RACE reads and lists one entry per CDR3 protein. This sample has about 430,000 distinct CDR3 sequences, with 20% to 25% found just once. The sequenced sample was PBMCs or a T cell subset sorted from them (not recorded which). The receptors shown here come from an adult woman who had mild COVID-19 (a few samples of this study predate the infection). Cell type and time point are not known.

This clonotype was observed a handful of times. The CDR3 bases are TGTGCCAGTAGTACGAATCCGTATAGCAATCAGCCCCAGCATTTT. This encodes CASSTNPYSNQPQHF. This chain links TRBV19 with TRBJ1-5, with D hard to call. Germline-derived CDR1 and CDR2 are LNHDA and SQIVND (reference sequence). This CDR3 has 15 residues. Trimming left V 4 bases short and J 0 bases short, with 10 bases between.

This chain joins TRBV5-6 and TRBJ1-1; no reliable D call. V lost 4 bases and J lost 4, with 14 bases in between. In germline, CDR1 is SGHDT, CDR2 YYEEEE. The CDR3 sequence is 14 residues long. The CDR3 nucleotides read TGTGCCAGCAGCGCTCTTAGGGTGGCCACTGAAGCTTTCTTT. This sequence encodes CASSALRVATEAFF.

The CDR3 here is CSVGGNSNQPQHF. In DNA, the CDR3 is TGCAGCGTTGGGGGAAATAGCAATCAGCCCCAGCATTTT. The chain has TRBV29-1 and TRBJ1-5; D is undetermined. Trimming took 4 bases from V and 0 from J, leaving 7 bases between them. Looked up from germline, CDR1 is SQVTM and CDR2 is ANQGSEA. CDR3 length: 13 amino acids.

V usage is TRBV24-1 and J usage is TRBJ2-3; 10 nucleotides line up with TRBD1. V gave up 4 bases and J gave up 5 bases; unmatched junction bases: 8. The CDR3 is made up of 16 amino acids. The V gene's germline CDR1 is KGHDR and CDR2 SFDVKD. The CDR3 protein is CATSETGTGVGDTQYF. The CDR3 DNA sequence: TGTGCCACCAGTGAGACCGGGACAGGGGTAGGAGATACGCAGTATTTT.

This clonotype showed up just a few times. The chain carries TRBV6-5 and TRBJ1-1; unclear D gene. V was shortened by 6 bases and J by 4 bases, with 15 bases between the two germline ends. The V gene's germline CDR1 is MNHEY and CDR2 SVGAGI. The CDR3 loop spans 14 amino acids. This CDR3 is CASSSAGWVTEAFF. CDR3 bases: TGTGCCAGCAGCTCTGCGGGGTGGGTCACTGAAGCTTTCTTT.

This clonotype was counted only a few times. This chain joins TRBV6-5 and TRBJ2-5; D ambiguous. The CDR3 runs 16 residues. Trimming cost V 0 bases and J 7 bases, with 18 bases left between them. From germline, CDR1 is MNHEY and CDR2 SVGAGI. Here the CDR3 reads CASSYSVGTAMVTQYF. The CDR3 nucleotides are TGTGCCAGCAGTTACTCGGTGGGCACGGCAATGGTGACCCAGTACTTC.

This clonotype was seen only a few times. The gene calls are TRBV7-9 and TRBJ2-3, with D tentatively TRBD1 (5 bases). The CDR3 spans 14 residues. Trimming removed 1 base at V and 2 bases at J, with 7 bases between. Germline-derived CDR1 and CDR2 are SEHNR and FQNEAQ (reference sequence). The CDR3 spells CASSLEGDTDTQYF. The CDR3 DNA is TGTGCCAGCAGCTTAGAAGGGGACACAGATACGCAGTATTTT.

This chain connects TRBV7-3 to TRBJ2-3, with 7 bases fitting TRBD2. Germline V gene lookup returns CDR1 SGHTA and CDR2 FQGTGA. The CDR3 is made up of 13 amino acids. V lost 3 bases and J lost 5; bases outside the gene matches: 2. CDR3 sequence reads: CASSLSSGDTQYF. CDR3 sequence (DNA): TGTGCCAGCAGCTTGTCTAGCGGAGATACGCAGTATTTT.

This clonotype was picked up a small number of times. The CDR3 spells CATSVTRGPEAFF. The CDR3 DNA sequence: TGTGCCACCAGTGTTACCCGGGGTCCGGAAGCTTTCTTT. This chain connects TRBV24-1 to TRBJ1-1, with unresolved D. Germline values: CDR1 KGHDR, CDR2 SFDVKD. The CDR3 covers 13 residues. Trimming removed 5 bases at V and 8 bases at J, with 14 bases between.

This clonotype was observed a handful of times. V is TRBV20-1 and J is TRBJ2-5; weak D call: TRBD2 (6 bases). Germline-derived CDR1 and CDR2 are DFQATT and SNEGSKA (reference sequence). Trimming pared 6 bases from V and 5 bases from J, leaving 19 bases between. CDR3 size: 14 residues. The CDR3 DNA reads as TGCAGTGCCCCCGGGAGTGCGATAGGGGAGACCCAGTACTTC. Protein: CSAPGSAIGETQYF.

The chain recombines TRBV11-2 with TRBJ2-5; 10 bases fit TRBD1. V gave up 4 bases and J gave up 4 bases; unmatched junction bases: 3. Per germline, CDR1 SGHAT and CDR2 FQNNGV. CDR3 length: 14 amino acids. CDR3 region: CASSSDRGRETQYF. In DNA form, the CDR3 reads TGTGCCAGCAGCTCAGACAGGGGGCGAGAGACCCAGTACTTC.

The DNA of the CDR3 is TGTGCCAGTACCGGCGACTACGGTGCCTATGGCTACACCTTC. It is translated as CASTGDYGAYGYTF. The chain joins TRBV19 to TRBJ1-2; D is unresolved. CDR1 and CDR2 (germline): LNHDA, SQIVND (reference sequence). Trimming shortened V by 7 bases and J by 4 bases, and 16 bases separated the two germline ends. CDR3 length: 14 residues.

The chain has TRBV29-1 and TRBJ2-1; TRBD1 agrees at 7 bases. The CDR3 totals 14 residues. V shed 8 bases, J shed 0 bases, and the junction held 7 bases outside the gene matches. Germline V CDR1 and CDR2: SQVTM, ANQGSEA. For the CDR3, the DNA is TGCAGCTCTGACAGGGTAAGCTCCTACAATGAGCAGTTCTTC. Translating it yields CSSDRVSSYNEQFF.

This clonotype was seen more than once but under ten times. The chain uses TRBV27 and TRBJ1-1, with D perhaps matching TRBD1 (5 bases). Between the trimmed V and J ends, which lost 4 bases and 0 bases, there was a span of 9 bases. This CDR3 contains 14 residues. Germline CDR1 MNHEY, CDR2 SMNVEV (reference sequence). CDR3 protein: CASSSTVMNTEAFF. Here the CDR3 DNA reads TGTGCCAGCAGTTCGACAGTCATGAACACTGAAGCTTTCTTT.

The chain employs TRBV2 and TRBJ1-4, with D unresolved. The CDR3 contains 14 residues. V was trimmed by 7 bases and J by 2 bases, leaving 11 bases between them. Germline V lookup: CDR1 SNHLY, CDR2 FYNNEI. The DNA of the CDR3 is TGTGCCAGCACCCTAATTTCGACTAATGAAAAACTGTTTTTT. This encodes CASTLISTNEKLFF.

This clonotype was counted a few times. The chain joins TRBV7-9 to TRBJ1-1; 10 nucleotides align to TRBD1. The CDR3 consists of 12 residues. The germline V gene has CDR1 SEHNR and CDR2 FQNEAQ (reference sequence). V shed 7 bases and J 6 bases; nucleotides not matched to a gene: 2. CDR3 protein: CASNDRGPEAFF. The CDR3 DNA follows: TGTGCCAGCAACGACAGGGGGCCTGAAGCTTTCTTT.

This clonotype was seen ten or more times. The rearrangement links TRBV4-2 to TRBJ2-5; 12 positions agree with TRBD2. The ends lost 0 bases at V and 5 bases at J; junction bases unmatched: 16. CDR1 and CDR2 from the germline V gene are LGHNA and YNFKEQ. The CDR3 has 20 residues. The CDR3 DNA reads as TGTGCCAGCAGCCAAGATTTCTCTAGCGGGAGGGCCATTGAGTCGGAGACCCAGTACTTC. Protein: CASSQDFSSGRAIESETQYF.

The chain employs TRBV6-1 and TRBJ2-7; D could derive from TRBD1 or TRBD2 (6 bases each). This CDR3 spans 14 amino acids. Germline V gives CDR1 MNHNS, CDR2 SASEGT. V lost 4 bases to trimming and J lost 4 bases, with 14 bases between them. The CDR3 DNA reads as TGTGCCAGCAGTGCCCCGGGGGCCACGTACGAGCAGTACTTC. Encoded protein: CASSAPGATYEQYF.

V usage is TRBV5-4 and J usage is TRBJ2-7, with TRBD2 identical over 9 bases. Germline V CDR1 and CDR2: SGHNT, YYREEE (reference sequence). Trimming cost V 0 bases and J 5 bases; bases outside gene matches: 6. The CDR3 is 15 residues long. CDR3 nucleotide sequence: TGTGCCAGCAGCTTGGTACTAGCGGGTGGGGACGAGCAGTACTTC. It is translated as CASSLVLAGGDEQYF.

The chain employs TRBV11-2 and TRBJ1-2; D not resolved. This CDR3 is built from 13 residues. Between the trimmed V and J ends, which lost 0 bases and 4 bases, there was a span of 6 bases. Germline V gene lookup returns CDR1 SGHAT and CDR2 FQNNGV. CDR3 protein: CASSLDNLYGYTF. The CDR3 DNA follows: TGTGCCAGCAGCTTAGATAACCTCTATGGCTACACCTTC.

This chain connects TRBV27 to TRBJ1-1; 9 bases agree with TRBD1. Germline V gene sequence: CDR1 MNHEY, CDR2 SMNVEV (reference sequence). This CDR3 comprises 13 residues. V was clipped by 5 bases and J by 11 bases; unmatched bases: 9. CDR3 nucleotide sequence: TGTGCCAGCAGTAGGGACAGGGTAGATGAGGCTTTCTTT. This gives the protein CASSRDRVDEAFF.

The genes are TRBV7-2 and TRBJ2-1; 13 nucleotides match TRBD2. Looked up from germline, CDR1 is SGHTA and CDR2 is FQGNSA. The CDR3 runs 19 residues. Trimming removed 1 base from V and 0 bases from J; junction bases left unmatched: 6. This CDR3 reads CASSLVGTSGISSYNEQFF. The CDR3 DNA is TGTGCCAGCAGCTTAGTTGGGACTAGCGGGATCAGCTCCTACAATGAGCAGTTCTTC.

This clonotype was found a few times. DNA for the CDR3: TGTGCCAGCAGTTTGGCGCGCAGAGATACGCAGTATTTT. This sequence encodes CASSLARRDTQYF. The rearrangement links TRBV12-3 or TRBV12-4 to TRBJ2-3; no clear D gene. V was clipped by 3 bases and J by 5 bases, with 9 bases between them. The CDR3 runs to 13 residues.

V gene TRBV4-2 combines with J gene TRBJ1-5, with D possibly being TRBD1 (5 bases). Per the germline V gene, CDR1 is LGHNA and CDR2 is YNFKEQ. The CDR3 sequence is 16 residues long. V gave up 4 bases and J gave up 2 bases, with 15 bases separating them. CDR3 amino acids: CASSPASGGGNQPQHF. In nucleotides, the CDR3 is TGTGCCAGCAGCCCGGCTAGCGGGGGGGGCAATCAGCCCCAGCATTTT.

The table lists this clonotype with many counts. For the CDR3, the DNA is TGTGCCAGCGGGAGGGCTTCCTACAATGAGCAGTTCTTC. This codes for CASGRASYNEQFF. This chain links TRBV12-3 or TRBV12-4 with TRBJ2-1; 7 nucleotides line up with TRBD2. The CDR3 loop spans 13 amino acids. After removal of 8 bases from V and 1 base from J, the junction contained 2 bases not matched to a gene.

The CDR3 bases are TGCGCCAGCAGCGTGCCCTCCAATGAAGCTTTCTTT. It codes for CASSVPSNEAFF. The V gene is TRBV5-1, the J gene TRBJ1-1; D remains unclear. CDR1 is SGHRS, CDR2 YFSETQ, per germline. Trimming removed 4 bases from V and 7 bases from J, with 11 bases in between. The CDR3 contains 12 residues.

The chain couples TRBV24-1 to TRBJ2-2, with D maybe TRBD2 (5 bases). Germline assignment: CDR1 KGHDR and CDR2 SFDVKD. The CDR3 runs to 15 residues. Trimming cost V 9 bases and J 0 bases, with 13 bases left between them. CDR3 in DNA: TGTGCCACCGAAGGGAGACACCCGAACACCGGGGAGCTGTTTTTT. Its translation: CATEGRHPNTGELFF.

This clonotype has a handful of counts. This may be a read error: a much more frequent sequence differs by one nucleotide. J is TRBJ2-7 and V is TRBV2; 11 nucleotides agree with TRBD2. The CDR3 is made up of 13 amino acids. Germline CDR1 and CDR2: SNHLY and FYNNEI. V lost 6 bases and J lost 4; bases outside the gene matches: 2. The CDR3 nucleotides read TGTGCCAGCAGACTAGCGGGAGTGTACGAGCAGTACTTC. It is translated as CASRLAGVYEQYF. Filled out from reference TRBV2 and TRBJ2-7, the complete variable domain reads EPEVTQTPSHQVTQMGQEVILRCVPISNHLYFYWYRQILGQKVEFLVSFYNNEISEKSEIFDDQFSVERPDGSNFTLKIRSTKLEDSAMYFCASRLAGVYEQYFGPGTRLTVT.

This sequence joins TRBV12-3 or TRBV12-4 and TRBJ1-3; TRBD1 matches 8 bases. After removal of 6 bases from V and 3 bases from J, the junction contained 4 bases not matched to a gene. This CDR3 has 14 residues. CDR3 DNA: TGTGCCAGCAGGGAGACAGGGGTTGGAAACACCATATATTTT. It specifies CASRETGVGNTIYF.

In its sample, this clonotype was seen many times. The J gene is TRBJ2-3, the V gene TRBV5-1, with TRBD1 identical over 7 bases. V trimming: 4 bases; J trimming: 2 bases; junction bases outside the gene matches: 7. The CDR3 sequence is 15 residues long. Germline CDR1 is SGHRS and CDR2 is YFSETQ. DNA for the CDR3: TGCGCCAGCAGCATACGGGACAGAGCCACAGATACGCAGTATTTT. This gives the protein CASSIRDRATDTQYF.

The J gene is TRBJ2-5, the V gene TRBV12-3 or TRBV12-4, with 7 bases identical to TRBD2. After removal of 5 bases from V and 4 bases from J, the junction contained 10 bases not matched to a gene. This CDR3 spans 15 amino acids. Here the CDR3 DNA reads TGTGCCAGCAGTAGTTGGACTAGTAAAAGAGAGACCCAGTACTTC. It specifies CASSSWTSKRETQYF.

The chain links TRBV27 to TRBJ2-1; the match to TRBD2 covers 10 bases. This CDR3 spans 16 amino acids. V trimming: 0 bases; J trimming: 8 bases; junction bases outside the gene matches: 7. From germline, CDR1 is MNHEY and CDR2 SMNVEV (reference sequence). The CDR3 protein is CASSLSPTSGMYEQFF. CDR3 DNA sequence: TGTGCCAGCAGTTTATCGCCAACTAGCGGGATGTATGAGCAGTTCTTC.